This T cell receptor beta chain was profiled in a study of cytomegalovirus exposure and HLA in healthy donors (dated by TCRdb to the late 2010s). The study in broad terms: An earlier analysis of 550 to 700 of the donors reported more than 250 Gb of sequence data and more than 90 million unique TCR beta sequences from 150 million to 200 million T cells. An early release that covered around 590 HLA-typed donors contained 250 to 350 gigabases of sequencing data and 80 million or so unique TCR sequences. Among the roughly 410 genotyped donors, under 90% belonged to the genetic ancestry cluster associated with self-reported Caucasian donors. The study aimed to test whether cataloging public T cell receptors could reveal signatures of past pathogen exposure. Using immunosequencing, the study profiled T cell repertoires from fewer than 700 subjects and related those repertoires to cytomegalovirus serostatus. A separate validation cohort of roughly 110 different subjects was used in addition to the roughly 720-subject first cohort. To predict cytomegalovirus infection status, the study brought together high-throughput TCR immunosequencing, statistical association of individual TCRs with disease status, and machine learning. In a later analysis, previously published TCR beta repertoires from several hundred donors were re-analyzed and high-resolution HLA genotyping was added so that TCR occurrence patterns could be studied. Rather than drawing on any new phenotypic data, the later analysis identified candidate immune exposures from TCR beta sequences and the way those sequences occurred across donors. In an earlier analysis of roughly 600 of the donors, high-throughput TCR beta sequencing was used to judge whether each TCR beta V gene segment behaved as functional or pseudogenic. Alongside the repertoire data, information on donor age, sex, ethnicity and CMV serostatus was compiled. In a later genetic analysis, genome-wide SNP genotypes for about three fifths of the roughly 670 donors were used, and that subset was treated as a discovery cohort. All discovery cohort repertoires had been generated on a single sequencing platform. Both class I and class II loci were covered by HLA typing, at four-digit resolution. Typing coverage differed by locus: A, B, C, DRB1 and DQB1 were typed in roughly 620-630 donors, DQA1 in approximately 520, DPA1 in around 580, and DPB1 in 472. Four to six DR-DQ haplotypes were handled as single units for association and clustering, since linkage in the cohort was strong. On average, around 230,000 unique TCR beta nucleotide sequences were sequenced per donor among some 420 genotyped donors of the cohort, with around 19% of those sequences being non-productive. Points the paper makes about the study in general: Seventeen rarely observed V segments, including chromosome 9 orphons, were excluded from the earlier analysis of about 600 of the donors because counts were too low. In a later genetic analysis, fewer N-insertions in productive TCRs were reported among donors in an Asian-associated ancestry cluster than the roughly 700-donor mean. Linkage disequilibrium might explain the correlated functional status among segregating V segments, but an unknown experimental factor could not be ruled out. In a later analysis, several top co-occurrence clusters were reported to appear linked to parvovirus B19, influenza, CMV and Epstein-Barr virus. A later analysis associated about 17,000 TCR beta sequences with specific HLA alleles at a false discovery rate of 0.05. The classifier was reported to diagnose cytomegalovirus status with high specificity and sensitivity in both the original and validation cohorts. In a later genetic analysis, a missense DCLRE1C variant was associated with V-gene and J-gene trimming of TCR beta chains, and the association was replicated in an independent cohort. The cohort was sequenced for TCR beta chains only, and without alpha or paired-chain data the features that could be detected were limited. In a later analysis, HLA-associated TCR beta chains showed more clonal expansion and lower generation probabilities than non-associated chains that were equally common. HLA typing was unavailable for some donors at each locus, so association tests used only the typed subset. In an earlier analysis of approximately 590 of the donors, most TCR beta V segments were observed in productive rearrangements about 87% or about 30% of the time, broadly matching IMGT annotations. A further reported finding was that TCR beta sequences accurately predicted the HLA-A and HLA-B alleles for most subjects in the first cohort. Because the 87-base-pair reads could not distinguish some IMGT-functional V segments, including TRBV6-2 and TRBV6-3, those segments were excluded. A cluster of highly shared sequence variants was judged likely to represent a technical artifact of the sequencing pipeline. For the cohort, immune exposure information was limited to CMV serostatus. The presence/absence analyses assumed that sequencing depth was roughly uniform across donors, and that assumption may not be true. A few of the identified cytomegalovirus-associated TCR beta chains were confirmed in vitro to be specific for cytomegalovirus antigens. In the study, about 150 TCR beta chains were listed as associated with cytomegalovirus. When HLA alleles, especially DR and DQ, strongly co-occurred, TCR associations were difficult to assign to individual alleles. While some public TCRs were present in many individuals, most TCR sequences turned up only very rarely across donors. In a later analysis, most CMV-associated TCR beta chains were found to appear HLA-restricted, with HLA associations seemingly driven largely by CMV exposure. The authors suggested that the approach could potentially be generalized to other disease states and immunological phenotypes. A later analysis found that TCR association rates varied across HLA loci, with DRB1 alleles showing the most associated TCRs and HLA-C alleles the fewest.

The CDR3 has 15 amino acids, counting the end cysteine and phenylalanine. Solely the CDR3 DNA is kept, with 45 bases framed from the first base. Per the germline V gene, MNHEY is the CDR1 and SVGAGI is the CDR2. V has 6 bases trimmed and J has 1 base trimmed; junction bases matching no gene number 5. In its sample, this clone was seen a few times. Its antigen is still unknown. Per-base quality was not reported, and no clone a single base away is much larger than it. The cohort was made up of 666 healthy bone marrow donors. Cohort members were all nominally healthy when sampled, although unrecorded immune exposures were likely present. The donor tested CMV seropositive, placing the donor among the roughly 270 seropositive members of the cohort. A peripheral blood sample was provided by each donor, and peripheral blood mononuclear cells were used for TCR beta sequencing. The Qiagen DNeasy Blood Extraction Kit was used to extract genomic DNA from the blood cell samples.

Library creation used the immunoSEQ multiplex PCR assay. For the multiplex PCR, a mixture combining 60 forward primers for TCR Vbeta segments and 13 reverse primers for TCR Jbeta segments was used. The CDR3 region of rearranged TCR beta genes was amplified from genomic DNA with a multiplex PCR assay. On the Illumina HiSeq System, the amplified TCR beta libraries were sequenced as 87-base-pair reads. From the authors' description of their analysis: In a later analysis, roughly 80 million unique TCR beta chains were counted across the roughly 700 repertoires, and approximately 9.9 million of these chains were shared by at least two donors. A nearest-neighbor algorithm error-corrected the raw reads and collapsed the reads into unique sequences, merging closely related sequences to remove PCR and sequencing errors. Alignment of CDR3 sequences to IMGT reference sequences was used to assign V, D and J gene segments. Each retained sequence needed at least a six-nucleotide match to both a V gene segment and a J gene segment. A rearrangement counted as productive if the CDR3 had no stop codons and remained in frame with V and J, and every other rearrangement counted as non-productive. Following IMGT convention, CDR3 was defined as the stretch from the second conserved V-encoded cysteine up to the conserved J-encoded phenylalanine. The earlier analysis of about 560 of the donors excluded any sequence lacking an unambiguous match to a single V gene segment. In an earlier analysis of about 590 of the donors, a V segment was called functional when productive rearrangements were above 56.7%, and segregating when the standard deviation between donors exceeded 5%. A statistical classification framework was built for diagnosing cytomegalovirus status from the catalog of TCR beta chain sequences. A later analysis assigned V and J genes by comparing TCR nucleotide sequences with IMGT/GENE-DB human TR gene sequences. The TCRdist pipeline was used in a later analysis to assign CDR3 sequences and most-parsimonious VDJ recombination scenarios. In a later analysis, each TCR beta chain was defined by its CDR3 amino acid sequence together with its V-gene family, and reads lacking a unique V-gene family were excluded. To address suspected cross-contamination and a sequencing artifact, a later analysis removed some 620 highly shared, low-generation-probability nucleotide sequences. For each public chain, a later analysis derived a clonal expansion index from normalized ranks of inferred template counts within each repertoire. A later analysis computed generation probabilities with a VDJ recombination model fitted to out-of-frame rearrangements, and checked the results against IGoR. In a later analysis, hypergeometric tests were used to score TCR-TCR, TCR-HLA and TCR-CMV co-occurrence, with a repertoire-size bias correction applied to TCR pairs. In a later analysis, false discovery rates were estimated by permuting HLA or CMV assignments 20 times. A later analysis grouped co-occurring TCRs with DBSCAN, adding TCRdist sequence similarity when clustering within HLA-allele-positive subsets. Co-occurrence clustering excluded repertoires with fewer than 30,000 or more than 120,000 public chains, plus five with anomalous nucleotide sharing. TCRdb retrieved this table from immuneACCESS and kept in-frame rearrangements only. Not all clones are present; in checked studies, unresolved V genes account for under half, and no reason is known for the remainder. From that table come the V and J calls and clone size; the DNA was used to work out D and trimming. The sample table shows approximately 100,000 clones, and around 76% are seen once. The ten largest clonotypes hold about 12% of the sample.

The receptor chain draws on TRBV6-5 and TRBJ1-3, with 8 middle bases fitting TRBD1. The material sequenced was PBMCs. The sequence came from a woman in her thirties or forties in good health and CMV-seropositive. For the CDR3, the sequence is CASRGQGLSGNTIYF. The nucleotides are TGTGCCAGCAGAGGACAGGGCTTATCTGGAAACACCATATATTTT.